This T cell receptor beta chain was observed in a study of T-cell reconstitution after alpha-beta-depleted transplantation in children. Study results and limitations: Expanded graft clones, several hundred of them, were reportedly the source of alpha-beta T cells about two months after transplant. When one year had passed after transplant, most T-cell counts and diversity came from newly produced T cells. After transplant, high TCRbeta diversity at day 60 in some patients arose from surviving recipient T cells and thymic progenitors.

Trimming left V 2 bases short and J 1 base short, with 9 bases between. The CDR3 has 15 amino acids. Germline assignment: CDR1 ENHRY and CDR2 SYGVKD. Preparation of the TCRbeta library involved a method that used unique molecular identifiers. TCRdb analysed the PCR reads with MiXCR anew, one entry per CDR3 protein. Of some 350,000 distinct CDR3 sequences in the sample, around 15% were seen once. This clonotype has at least ten counts. What it binds is not known. This sequence originates from a male patient between 2 and 10 years old who had a stem cell transplant for acute lymphoblastic leukemia, so the T cells may come from the graft donor. The sequences come from PBMCs, mostly from graft donor cells, collected 360 days after TCRalphabeta/CD19-depleted stem cell transplant. V is TRBV10-3 and J is TRBJ2-1; maybe TRBD2 (6 bases). CDR3 coding DNA: TGTGCCATCAGTGAGGGCGGGGTGTCCTACAATGAGCAGTTCTTC. Its protein is CAISEGGVSYNEQFF.